This T cell receptor beta chain was recorded in a study of spatial heterogeneity in lung cancer. About the study: Detected sequences consistently included more beta-chain ones than alpha-chain ones. TCR and UMI combinations that were unique each appeared, on average, more than ten times in raw reads. Overall study results and limits: More often at tumor resection than at routine follow-up, ubiquitous expanded tumor TCRs were detected in the blood.

TCRdb re-analysed the 5' RACE reads in MiXCR, keeping a single row per CDR3 protein. The table records under 25,000 distinct CDR3 sequences, 6.9% of them present only once. The V and J ends lost 0 bases and 7 bases respectively, with 19 bases between them. Germline CDR1 and CDR2: DFQATT and SNEGSKA (reference sequence). The CDR3 contains 15 residues. Details on this clonotype: Its antigen is unidentified.

Time point noted: sample taken at primary tumor resection. Unsorted whole RNA from tumor, nontumor lung or frozen PBMC underwent sequencing. 55 to 80 TRACERx patients with early, untreated non-small cell lung cancer donated samples. The chain combines TRBV20-1 with TRBJ2-7, with unresolved D. Specimen: PBMCs, collected at surgery. This receptor was obtained from a male donor with early-stage non-small cell lung cancer. The CDR3 DNA reads as TGCAGTGCTAGAGATCTGTACAGCTCGCCGGTTGAGCAGTACTTC. Its protein is CSARDLYSSPVEQYF.